The source of this T cell receptor beta chain is a study of blood T cells in healthy people across ages. Study-wide background: About one barcoded TCR beta cDNA was captured per two T cells. Findings and caveats of the study: The diversity estimates, figures obtained from one million T cells, were considered underestimates.

Germline CDR1 is SGHVS and CDR2 is FNYEAQ. After removal of 5 bases from V and 7 bases from J, the junction contained 14 bases not matched to a gene. The CDR3 is 17 residues long. Turning to this clonotype: Its target is unknown.

No fewer than 6 million PBMCs went into each sample. The authors ran a second PCR of about 6 to 11 cycles using a sample-barcoded 5' primer and a J-beta primer mix. Tagging of each cDNA molecule was performed by a template-switch adaptor with 12 random nucleotides. TCRdb re-derived calls from the 5' RACE reads in MiXCR, one entry per CDR3 protein. The sample records about 800,000 distinct CDR3 sequences, around 25% being singletons. These data were also reused for a study on T cells of mothers and their children.

Sequencing used blood. The genes are TRBV7-6 and TRBJ1-4, with 9 bases matching TRBD1. The sequence came from a boy between 10 and 17 years old in good health. The CDR3 loop is CASSNNPPGTGSEKLFF. CDR3 bases: TGTGCCAGCAGCAATAACCCCCCCGGGACAGGGAGTGAAAAACTGTTTTTT.